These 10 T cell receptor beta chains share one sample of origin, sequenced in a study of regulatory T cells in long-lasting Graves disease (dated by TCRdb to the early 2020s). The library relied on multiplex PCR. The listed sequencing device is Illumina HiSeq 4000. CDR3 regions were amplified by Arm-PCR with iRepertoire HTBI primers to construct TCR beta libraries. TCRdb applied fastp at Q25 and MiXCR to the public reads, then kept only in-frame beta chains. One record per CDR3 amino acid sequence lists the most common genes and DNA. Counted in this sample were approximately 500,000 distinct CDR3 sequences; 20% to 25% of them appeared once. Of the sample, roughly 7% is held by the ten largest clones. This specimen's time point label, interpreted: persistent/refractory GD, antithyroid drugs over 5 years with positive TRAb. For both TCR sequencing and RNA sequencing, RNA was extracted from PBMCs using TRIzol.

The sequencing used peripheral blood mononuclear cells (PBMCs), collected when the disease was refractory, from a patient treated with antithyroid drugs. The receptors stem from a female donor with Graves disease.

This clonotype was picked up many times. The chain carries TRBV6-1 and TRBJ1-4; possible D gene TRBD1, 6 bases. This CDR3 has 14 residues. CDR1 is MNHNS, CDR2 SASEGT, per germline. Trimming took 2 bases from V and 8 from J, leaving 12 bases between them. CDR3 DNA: TGTGCCAGCAGTGAATGGGGGGCCCGGGAAAAACTGTTTTTT. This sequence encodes CASSEWGAREKLFF.

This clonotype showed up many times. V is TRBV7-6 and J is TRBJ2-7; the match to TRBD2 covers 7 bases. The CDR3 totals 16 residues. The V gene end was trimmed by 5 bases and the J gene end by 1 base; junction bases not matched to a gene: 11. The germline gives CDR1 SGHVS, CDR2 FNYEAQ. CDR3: CASSQTPLARSYEQYF. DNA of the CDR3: TGTGCCAGCAGCCAAACGCCACTAGCGAGGTCCTACGAGCAGTACTTC. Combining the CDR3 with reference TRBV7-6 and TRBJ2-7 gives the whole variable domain GAGVSQSPRYKVTKRGQDVALRCDPISGHVSLYWYRQALGQGPEFLTYFNYEAQQDKSGLPNDRFSAERPEGSISTLTIQRTEQRDSAMYRCASSQTPLARSYEQYFGPGTRLTVT.

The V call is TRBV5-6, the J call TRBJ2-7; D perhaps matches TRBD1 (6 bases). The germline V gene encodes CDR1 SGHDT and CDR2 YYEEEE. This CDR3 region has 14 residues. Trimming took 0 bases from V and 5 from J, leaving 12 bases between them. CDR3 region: CASSLDRAANEQYF. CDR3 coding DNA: TGTGCCAGCAGCTTGGACAGGGCCGCTAACGAGCAGTACTTC. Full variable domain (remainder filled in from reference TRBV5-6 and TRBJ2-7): DAGVTQSPTHLIKTRGQQVTLRCSPKSGHDTVSWYQQALGQGPQFIFQYYEEEERQRGNFPDRFSGHQFPNYSSELNVNALLLGDSALYLCASSLDRAANEQYFGPGTRLTVT.

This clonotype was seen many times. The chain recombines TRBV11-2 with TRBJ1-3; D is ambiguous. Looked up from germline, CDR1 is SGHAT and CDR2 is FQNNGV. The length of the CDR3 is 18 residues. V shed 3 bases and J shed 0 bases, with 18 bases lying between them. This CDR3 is CASSFGSEVKDSGNTIYF. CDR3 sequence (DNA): TGTGCCAGCAGCTTTGGGAGCGAGGTGAAGGACTCTGGAAACACCATATATTTT. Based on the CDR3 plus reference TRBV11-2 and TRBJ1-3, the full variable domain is EAGVAQSPRYKIIEKRQSVAFWCNPISGHATLYWYQQILGQGPKLLIQFQNNGVVDDSQLPKDRFSAERLKGVDSTLKIQPAKLEDSAVYLCASSFGSEVKDSGNTIYFGEGSWLTVV.

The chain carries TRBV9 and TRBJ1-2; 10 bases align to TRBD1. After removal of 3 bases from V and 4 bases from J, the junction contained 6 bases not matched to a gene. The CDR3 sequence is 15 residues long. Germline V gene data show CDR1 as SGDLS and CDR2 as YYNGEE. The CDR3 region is CASSEEGQGIYGYTF. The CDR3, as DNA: TGTGCCAGCAGCGAAGAGGGACAGGGGATCTATGGCTACACCTTC.

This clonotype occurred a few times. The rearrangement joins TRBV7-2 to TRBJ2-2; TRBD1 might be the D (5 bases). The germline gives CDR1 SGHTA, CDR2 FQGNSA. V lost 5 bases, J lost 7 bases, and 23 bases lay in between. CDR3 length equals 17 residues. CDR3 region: CASSLGLVLSGIGELFF. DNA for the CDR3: TGTGCCAGCAGCCTGGGGCTAGTACTATCTGGTATCGGGGAGCTGTTTTTT. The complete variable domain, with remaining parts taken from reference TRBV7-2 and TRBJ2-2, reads GAGVSQSPSNKVTEKGKDVELRCDPISGHTALYWYRQSLGQGLEFLIYFQGNSAPDKSGLPSDRFSAERTGGSVSTLTIQRTQQEDSAVYLCASSLGLVLSGIGELFFGEGSRLTVL.

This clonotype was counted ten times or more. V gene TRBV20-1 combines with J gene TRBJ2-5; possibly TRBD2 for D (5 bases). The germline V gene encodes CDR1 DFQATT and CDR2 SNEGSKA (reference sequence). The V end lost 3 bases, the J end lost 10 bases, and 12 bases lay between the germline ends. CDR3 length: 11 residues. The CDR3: CSASRDFFQYF. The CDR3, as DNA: TGCAGTGCTAGCCGGGATTTTTTCCAGTACTTC.

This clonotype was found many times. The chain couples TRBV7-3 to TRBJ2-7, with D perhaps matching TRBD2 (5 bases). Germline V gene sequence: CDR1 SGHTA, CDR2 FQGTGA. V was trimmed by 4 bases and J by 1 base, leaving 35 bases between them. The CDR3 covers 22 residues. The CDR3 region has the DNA TGTGCCAGCAGCTGTGAAAAAGACTTAGATACTTTTGGCAGCGGCGGTTCCTACGAGCAGTACTTC. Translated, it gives CASSCEKDLDTFGSGGSYEQYF.

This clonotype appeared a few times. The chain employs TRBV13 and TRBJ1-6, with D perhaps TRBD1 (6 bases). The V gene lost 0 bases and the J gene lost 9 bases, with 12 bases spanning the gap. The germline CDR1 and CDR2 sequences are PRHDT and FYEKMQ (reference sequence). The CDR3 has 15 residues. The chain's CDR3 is CASSLGRGLTSPLHF. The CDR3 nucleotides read TGTGCCAGCAGCTTAGGGAGGGGGTTAACTTCACCCCTCCACTTT. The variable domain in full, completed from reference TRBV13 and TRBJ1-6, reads AAGVIQSPRHLIKEKRETATLKCYPIPRHDTVYWYQQGPGQDPQFLISFYEKMQSDKGSIPDRFSAQQFSDYHSELNMSSLELGDSALYFCASSLGRGLTSPLHFGNGTRLTVT.

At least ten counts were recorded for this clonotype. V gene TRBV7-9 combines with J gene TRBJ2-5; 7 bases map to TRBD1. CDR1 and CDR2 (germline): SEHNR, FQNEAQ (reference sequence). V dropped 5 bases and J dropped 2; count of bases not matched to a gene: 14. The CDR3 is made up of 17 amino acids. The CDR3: CASSKGNPGQRQETQYF. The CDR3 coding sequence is TGTGCCAGCAGCAAGGGGAACCCGGGACAGAGACAAGAGACCCAGTACTTC. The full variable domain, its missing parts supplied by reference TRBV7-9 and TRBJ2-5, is DTGVSQNPRHKITKRGQNVTFRCDPISEHNRLYWYRQTLGQGPEFLTYFQNEAQLEKSRLLSDRFSAERPKGSFSTLEIQRTEQGDSAMYLCASSKGNPGQRQETQYFGPGTRLLVL.